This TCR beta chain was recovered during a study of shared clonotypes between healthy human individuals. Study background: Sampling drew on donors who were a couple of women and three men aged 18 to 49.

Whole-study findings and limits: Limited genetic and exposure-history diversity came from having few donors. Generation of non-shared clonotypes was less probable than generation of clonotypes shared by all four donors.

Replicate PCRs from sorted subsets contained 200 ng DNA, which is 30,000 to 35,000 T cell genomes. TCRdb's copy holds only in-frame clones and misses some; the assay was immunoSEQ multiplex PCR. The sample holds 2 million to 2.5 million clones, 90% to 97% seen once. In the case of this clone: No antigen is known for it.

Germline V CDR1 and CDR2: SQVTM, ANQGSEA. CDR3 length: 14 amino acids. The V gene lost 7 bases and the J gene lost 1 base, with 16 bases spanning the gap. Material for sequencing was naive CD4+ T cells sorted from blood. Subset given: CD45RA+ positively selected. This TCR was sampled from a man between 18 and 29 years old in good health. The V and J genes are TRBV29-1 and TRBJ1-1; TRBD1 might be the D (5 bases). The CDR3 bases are TGCAGCGCAGGAACCGGGGGAGGGAACACTGAAGCTTTCTTT. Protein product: CSAGTGGGNTEAFF.